The rows below give T cell receptor beta chains drawn from one sample of a study of cytomegalovirus exposure and HLA in healthy donors. Data came from immunoSEQ multiplex PCR; TCRdb stores just in-frame clones and leaves some out. Reported are 100,000 to 150,000 clones; the ten largest clones contain over 0.8%. Sequenced sample: PBMCs. The receptors originated from a man aged 18-30 years in good health and CMV-seronegative. CDR3s include the opening cysteine and the closing phenylalanine or tryptophan. Each record gives: J gene, V gene, D gene, CDR3 DNA, CDR3 protein. D genes are given only for firm matches.

j_call: TRBJ2-2
v_call: TRBV14
d_call: TRBD1
cdr3_nt: TGTGCCAGCAGCCAACACTGGGGACAGGGGACCGGGGAGCTGTTTTTT
cdr3_aa: CASSQHWGQGTGELFF

j_call: TRBJ2-5
v_call: TRBV7-9
d_call: TRBD2
cdr3_nt: TGTGCCAGCAGCCATAGCGGGGAAGAGACCCAGTACTTC
cdr3_aa: CASSHSGEETQYF

j_call: TRBJ2-7
v_call: TRBV4-2
d_call: -
cdr3_nt: TGTGCCAGCAGCCAAGAGTTACTCGTCGAGAGAGAGCAGTACTTC
cdr3_aa: CASSQELLVEREQYF

j_call: TRBJ2-3
v_call: TRBV10-3
d_call: -
cdr3_nt: TGTGCCATCAGCGACACTCGCCCTCCTAGCACAGATACGCAGTATTTT
cdr3_aa: CAISDTRPPSTDTQYF

j_call: TRBJ1-1
v_call: TRBV5-5
d_call: TRBD1
cdr3_nt: TGTGCCAGCAGCGCAACAGGGGAGGACACTGAAGCTTTCTTT
cdr3_aa: CASSATGEDTEAFF

j_call: TRBJ2-7
v_call: TRBV4-1
d_call: -
cdr3_nt: TGCGCCAGCAGCCAAGATGTTCAGATCTACGAGCAGTACTTC
cdr3_aa: CASSQDVQIYEQYF

j_call: TRBJ1-4
v_call: TRBV2
d_call: -
cdr3_nt: TGTGCCAGCAGTGAAGCGTTCGCTCCGGAGGCAAAACTGTTTTTT
cdr3_aa: CASSEAFAPEAKLFF

j_call: TRBJ2-7
v_call: TRBV5-5
d_call: -
cdr3_nt: TGTGCCAGCAGCTCCCGGGAGACAGTAAACCACCTCTACGAGCAGTACTTC
cdr3_aa: CASSSRETVNHLYEQYF

j_call: TRBJ2-5
v_call: TRBV19
d_call: TRBD2
cdr3_nt: TGTGCCAGTAGTCGGACTAGCGGGCAAGAGACCCAGTACTTC
cdr3_aa: CASSRTSGQETQYF

j_call: TRBJ2-1
v_call: TRBV5-1
d_call: TRBD2
cdr3_nt: TGCGCCAGCAGCCCTGGGCTAGCGGGGTACAATGAGCAGTTCTTC
cdr3_aa: CASSPGLAGYNEQFF

j_call: TRBJ2-7
v_call: TRBV5-1
d_call: -
cdr3_nt: TGCGCCAGCAGCTTGCTACAGGGCGTAGAGGAGCAGTACTTC
cdr3_aa: CASSLLQGVEEQYF

j_call: TRBJ1-1
v_call: TRBV5-6
d_call: -
cdr3_nt: TGTGCCAGCAGCTTTGGGCCCACCACTGAAGCTTTCTTT
cdr3_aa: CASSFGPTTEAFF

j_call: TRBJ1-1
v_call: TRBV9
d_call: -
cdr3_nt: TGTGCCAGCAGCCCAGCAGACAGGACGAACACTGAAGCTTTCTTT
cdr3_aa: CASSPADRTNTEAFF

j_call: TRBJ2-3
v_call: TRBV29-1
d_call: TRBD1
cdr3_nt: TGCAGCGTCCGTCCAGACAGGGGTGTAGATACGCAGTATTTT
cdr3_aa: CSVRPDRGVDTQYF

j_call: TRBJ2-3
v_call: TRBV9
d_call: TRBD2
cdr3_nt: TGTGCCAGCAGCCCCCGATGGACTAGCGGGGGGGAAAATACGCAGTATTTT
cdr3_aa: CASSPRWTSGGENTQYF

j_call: TRBJ1-1
v_call: TRBV30
d_call: -
cdr3_nt: TGTGCCTGGAGTGTACAGACTGAAAAGACGGGGGCTGAAGCTTTCTTT
cdr3_aa: CAWSVQTEKTGAEAFF